A single sample gave rise to the 13 T cell receptor beta chains below, sequenced in a study of tumor-infiltrating lymphocytes in primary liver carcinoma. The template, roughly 510 ng total RNA, yielded TCR beta cDNA made with a constant-region primer. What produced the TCR beta libraries was three nested multiplex PCR rounds using slightly modified ARM-PCR. Primers for the first two PCR rounds were TRBV1-TRBV30 forward primers and a C-beta reverse primer (roughly 10 cycles per round). TCRdb redid the calling of the multiplex PCR reads with MiXCR, one entry per CDR3 protein. The data hold about 66,000 distinct CDR3 sequences, with about 65% observed a single time. The study co-extracted DNA and RNA from around 20-30 mg of unsorted bulk tissue. Sequencing used liver tumor tissue from sampling region 4. Subset noted: tumor region T4, right-lateral pole. Source of these receptors: a middle-aged man with primary liver carcinoma and hepatitis B virus infection.

This clonotype was detected once. This likely comes from a read error, as the CDR3 has no conserved phenylalanine or tryptophan at its end. The chain recombines TRBV11-2 with TRBJ2-5, with D hard to call. The length of the CDR3 is 11 residues. Germline loops: CDR1 SGHAT, CDR2 FQNNGV. V lost 6 bases, J lost 3 bases, and 5 bases lay in between. The CDR3 DNA reads as TGTGCCAGCAGTTTAAAAGAGACCCAGTACTTA. This codes for CASSLKETQYL.

The chain recombines TRBV11-2 with TRBJ2-1, with 7 bases aligning to TRBD1. The CDR3 totals 15 residues. Germline CDR1 reads SGHAT; CDR2 reads FQNNGV. DNA of the CDR3: TGTGTGAGGAGCTTAGGTCCAGGGGGTGTTCCTGAGCAGTTCTTC. Residues: CVRSLGPGGVPEQFF.

This clonotype was seen a few times. Since a much larger clone is just one base distant, this may be a read error. This CDR3 is CTSSQNERTDF. The CDR3 nucleotides are TGTACCAGCAGCCAGAACGAAAGGACAGATTTT. The gene calls are TRBV5-4 and TRBJ2-3; D is possibly TRBD1 (6 bases). The V gene's germline CDR1 is SGHNT and CDR2 YYREEE (reference sequence). This CDR3 comprises 11 residues.

Points on this clonotype: A junction boundary mismatches the germline segment, possibly from a read error. This sequence joins TRBV29-1 and TRBJ2-2, with D perhaps TRBD2 (5 bases). In germline, CDR1 is SQVTM, CDR2 ANQGSEA. The CDR3 spans 14 residues. The CDR3 DNA follows: TGCAGCGTTTCCAGGCCGGGGAACACAGGGGAGCTGTTTTTT. As protein: CSVSRPGNTGELFF.

CDR3 nucleotides: TGTGCCTGGAATCCATCAGGGGGTCGCTACACCTTC. Its protein is CAWNPSGGRYTF. The rearrangement links TRBV30 to TRBJ1-2, with 7 bases that match TRBD1. Per germline, CDR1 GTSNPN and CDR2 SVGIG (reference sequence). The CDR3 totals 12 residues. V was clipped by 4 bases and J by 9 bases; unmatched bases: 8.

Details on this clonotype: The junction departs from germline at one end; a sequencing error may be responsible. The V call is TRBV6-2 or TRBV6-3, the J call TRBJ1-5; D gene unclear. Germline V gene data show CDR1 as MNHEY and CDR2 as SVGEGT. This CDR3 has 14 amino acids. In nucleotides, the CDR3 is TGTGCCAGCAGTTACTCGGCAACAATGCAGCCCCTGCATTTT. Its protein product is CASSYSATMQPLHF.

J is TRBJ2-1 and V is TRBV14; a weak D match, TRBD2 (5 bases). CDR3 size: 16 residues. Per the germline V gene, CDR1 is SGHDN and CDR2 is FVKESK. The ends were cut back, 6 bases at V and 7 bases at J, with 22 bases in the middle. CDR3: CASRSEKAEVKNEQFF. The CDR3 DNA sequence: TGTGCCAGCAGGAGTGAAAAAGCGGAAGTGAAAAATGAGCAGTTCTTC.

With respect to this clonotype: Its ends do not fully match the called genes, so a read error is possible. V gene TRBV6-1 combines with J gene TRBJ2-1; 7 nucleotides line up with TRBD1. This CDR3 has 15 amino acids. Germline V gene data show CDR1 as MNHNS and CDR2 as SASEGT. The CDR3 protein is CASRPSFDRANKQVF. The CDR3 nucleotides read TGTGCCAGCAGGCCGAGTTTCGACAGGGCCAATAAGCAGGTCTTC.

A note on this clonotype: One base away lies a much larger clone, so this may be a sequencing read error. Here the CDR3 omits its conserved ending phenylalanine or tryptophan, so a read error is the likely source. V and J are TRBV12-3 or TRBV12-4 and TRBJ2-4; 9 positions match TRBD1. CDR3 length: 17 amino acids. V was pared by 6 bases and J by 6 bases, with 15 bases of the junction left unmatched. CDR3 nucleotide sequence: TGTGCCAGCAGCTTTTTTGGCCCGGGACAGGGTACAAACATTCAGTACTAC. It encodes CASSFFGPGQGTNIQYY.

A remark on this clonotype: A clone one base away is much larger, so this may be a read error. The chain links TRBV2 to TRBJ2-3, with 11 bases fitting TRBD2. The CDR3 sequence is 17 residues long. Germline V CDR1 and CDR2: SNHLY, FYNNEI. J gave up 1 base and V 2 bases, and 5 bases lay outside the gene matches. The CDR3 DNA reads as TGTGCCAGCAGTGAAAGCTTAGCGGGAGGGGGCACAGATACGCAGTATTTT. Translating gives CASSESLAGGGTDTQYF.

Concerning this clonotype: Since a much larger clone is just one base distant, this may be a read error. The chain uses TRBV12-3 or TRBV12-4 and TRBJ2-1, with D possibly TRBD1 on 5 matching bases. The ends were cut back, 2 bases at V and 10 bases at J, with 9 bases in the middle. The CDR3 contains 12 residues. The CDR3 spells CASSLWTYEQFF. DNA for the CDR3: TGTGCCAGCAGTTTATGGACATACGAGCAGTTCTTC.

Of note for this clonotype: Since the CDR3 does not end with the conserved phenylalanine or tryptophan, this likely comes from a read error. The rearrangement links TRBV29-1 to TRBJ2-2; D perhaps matches TRBD1 (5 bases). CDR1 and CDR2 (germline): SQVTM, ANQGSEA. The V end was cut by 4 bases, the J end by 5 bases, with 8 bases between. This CDR3 has 12 residues. DNA for the CDR3: TGCAGCGTTGCAAAGGGGACCGGGGAGCTGTTTCCT. This sequence encodes CSVAKGTGELFP.

A note on this clonotype: This may arise from a read error, as a much more abundant clone is one base away. The chain recombines TRBV6-1 with TRBJ1-5; TRBD1 matches at 11 bases. The J call may be mistaken, given a closer DNA end match to TRBJ2-3. The CDR3 runs to 13 residues. CDR1 is MNHNS and CDR2 is SASEGT in the germline V gene. In nucleotides, the CDR3 is TGTGCCAGTTGGACAGGGGGCTGTCAGCCCCAGTATTTT. Its translation is CASWTGGCQPQYF.